This TCR beta chain was observed in a study of neoadjuvant anti-PD-1 for oral cavity cancer (dated by TCRdb to the early 2020s). Turning to the overall study: Before curative-intent surgical resection, most patients were given three to four biweekly doses of nivolumab at 3 mg/kg. Patients without progression received a fourth nivolumab dose around day 43 and underwent definitive surgical resection on days 50-56. An approximately 34% response rate was observed in the parent correlative cohort, in which approximately 11 patients were included. Under RECIST 1.1, patients with complete response, partial response or stable disease were classed as responders, and patients with progression were classed as non-responders. Overall results and qualifications from the work: Only a few patients per response group were included in the TCR analyses, and the authors called for validation in larger cohorts. After neoadjuvant nivolumab, significantly higher T cell clonality (Gini index) was found within PBMCs in non-responders than in responders. A higher pretreatment blood Treg/Th17 ratio correlated with both higher pretreatment blood TCRbeta clonality and lower post-treatment tumor TCRbeta clonality.

In the case of this clone: Its antigen specificity is not known. Base qualities were left out, and no much larger clone turns up one base away.

For deep sequencing, PBMC libraries mostly used approximately 0.45 ug of input genomic DNA, with six replicates for each sample. The immunoSEQ hsTCRbeta kit was used to prepare TCRbeta libraries, following the manufacturer's instructions. The completed libraries were mixed into a single pool at 3 nM, then sequenced with an Illumina NovaSeq 6000 S4 flow cell. In the source study's methods: The immunoSEQ Analyzer handled quality control and preprocessing of the raw data. The analysis was limited to productive rearrangements, and each clonotype was defined by a unique CDR3 amino acid sequence. Using the R package tcR, the researchers computed the Gini-Simpson index as their estimate of repertoire clonality. Student's t test was used to compare Gini indices, while Pearson correlation assessed associations with tumor size change. In TCRdb, the immuneACCESS table is reduced to in-frame sequences with V and J assigned. These tables do not hold every clone; where another copy was compared, an unresolved V gene accounts for under half, and the others remain unexplained. That table furnishes V, J and clone size, whereas the DNA furnished D and trimming. This sample gives about 72,000 clones in total; over 70% of them show up just once. 3% to 4% of the sample goes to the ten largest clones.

The sample's time point, from its label and the paper: before neoadjuvant nivolumab. Patients were newly diagnosed with stage II-IVA oral cavity squamous cell carcinoma and had received no prior systemic or radiation treatment. The cohort was made up of patients with locally advanced, HPV-negative oral cavity squamous cell carcinoma. Peripheral blood mononuclear cells were analyzed directly, without maintenance or expansion in culture. Samples came from a longitudinal correlative study of a single-arm phase II trial of neoadjuvant nivolumab in oral cavity squamous cell carcinoma. Subject-matched pre- and post-treatment PBMCs and tumors from three responders and three non-responders underwent genomic DNA-based TCRbeta sequencing. Peripheral blood mononuclear cells were collected before nivolumab treatment and again after treatment, at the time of surgery. Genomic DNA was isolated from PBMCs using the Maxwell RSC DNA from Cells kit.

The germline ends are 3 bases apart after V is trimmed by 0 bases and J by 0 bases. Reading from cysteine to phenylalanine, the CDR3 counts 15 amino acids. CDR3 DNA only is kept here, 45 bases in frame from base 1. Sequences ENHRY (CDR1) and SYGVKD (CDR2) are obtained from the germline V gene. This TCR was sampled from a person aged 35-79 years with oral cavity squamous cell carcinoma. The specimen was PBMCs, collected before nivolumab (anti-PD-1) treatment. The sequence joins TRBV10-3 to TRBJ2-6; no D gene call is confident. The CDR3 protein sequence reads: CAISESYSGANVLTF. Here is the DNA: TGTGCCATCAGTGAGTCGTACTCTGGGGCCAACGTCCTGACTTTC.